Below, one TCR beta chain is given with its context. Its antigen remains unidentified. The data were taken from a study of siplizumab effects on memory and regulatory T cells. Produced via immunoSEQ multiplex PCR; TCRdb's table is partial and in-frame only. The data hold about 64,000 clones, with roughly 96% observed a single time. Germline V CDR1 and CDR2: SGHTA, FQGTGA. The CDR3 contains 14 residues. The J segment lost 12 bases and the V segment lost 2 bases, leaving 6 bases of the junction unmatched. Study-wide findings and caveats: It was not possible to assign a naive or memory phenotype to roughly 80-96% of proliferating CD4+ or CD8+ clones.

The source of this sequence is a human donor in good health. Sequencing used naive CD8+ T cells sorted from blood. This chain connects TRBV7-3 to TRBJ2-1; 11 bases fit TRBD2. The CDR3 spells CASSLSASGGPQFF. In DNA form, the CDR3 reads TGTGCCAGCAGCTTATCGGCTAGCGGGGGGCCGCAGTTCTTC.